The 27 T cell receptor beta chains reported below all come from one sample, sequenced in a study of T cell responses to AZD1222 COVID-19 vaccine. Assay used: immunoSEQ multiplex PCR; TCRdb lists only in-frame clones, some missing. The data show over 150,000 clones, around nine tenths seen once. The material was peripheral blood, obtained on day 0 of AZD1222 vaccination. The receptors here all came from an adult in good health.

This clone appeared a few times. This chain links TRBV5-4 with TRBJ1-4; D is ambiguous. This CDR3 contains 15 residues. From germline, CDR1 is SGHNT and CDR2 YYREEE (reference sequence). V was pared by 4 bases and J by 8 bases, with 18 bases between. Written as DNA, the CDR3 is TGTGCCAGCAGCCCCGGACGCGGAAGCAACGAAAAACTGTTTTTT. As protein: CASSPGRGSNEKLFF.

The CDR3 region is CASSYRSGLYNEQFF. The CDR3, as DNA: TGTGCCAGCAGTTATAGGAGCGGGCTTTACAATGAGCAGTTCTTC. The J gene is TRBJ2-1, the V gene TRBV6-5, with D possibly being TRBD2 (6 bases). Between the trimmed V and J ends, which lost 3 bases and 4 bases, there was a span of 13 bases. This CDR3 contains 15 residues. Germline V CDR1 and CDR2: MNHEY, SVGAGI.

The V and J genes are TRBV7-2 and TRBJ1-4; D not certain. CDR3 size: 13 residues. V dropped 8 bases and J dropped 0 bases, with 7 bases sitting between them. Germline CDR1 and CDR2: SGHTA and FQGNSA. The CDR3 loop reads CASRRATNEKLFF. The DNA of the CDR3 is TGTGCCAGCCGACGGGCAACTAATGAAAAACTGTTTTTT.

The V call is TRBV27, the J call TRBJ2-7; maybe TRBD1 (5 bases). Germline CDR1 reads MNHEY; CDR2 reads SMNVEV (reference sequence). The V end was cut by 6 bases, the J end by 2 bases, with 17 bases between. The CDR3 loop spans 15 amino acids. CDR3 sequence reads: CASSFRSTDTYEQYF. CDR3 nucleotides: TGTGCCAGCAGCTTTCGGTCGACAGACACCTACGAGCAGTACTTC.

The V gene is TRBV19, the J gene TRBJ1-5, with a weak D call TRBD1 (5 bases). V was pared by 3 bases and J by 4 bases, with 7 bases between. This CDR3 comprises 13 residues. Germline V gene sequence: CDR1 LNHDA, CDR2 SQIVND (reference sequence). The chain's CDR3 is CASSMGGNQPQHF. The CDR3, as DNA: TGTGCCAGTAGTATGGGGGGTAATCAGCCCCAGCATTTT.

V and J are TRBV5-6 and TRBJ1-5; D is undetermined. V was shortened by 1 base and J by 6 bases, with 14 bases between the two germline ends. Germline V CDR1 and CDR2: SGHDT, YYEEEE. The CDR3 runs to 15 residues. This chain's CDR3 is CASSLHRGVGQPQHF. CDR3 in DNA: TGTGCCAGCAGCTTGCATCGCGGGGTAGGTCAGCCCCAGCATTTT.

The J gene is TRBJ2-5, the V gene TRBV10-3, with 9 nucleotides matching TRBD1. Per germline, CDR1 ENHRY and CDR2 SYGVKD. V was pared by 6 bases and J by 2 bases, with 7 bases of the junction left unmatched. This CDR3 region has 15 residues. The CDR3 reads CAIRTGTGSQETQYF. The CDR3 nucleotides read TGTGCCATCAGAACCGGGACAGGGAGTCAAGAGACCCAGTACTTC.

J is TRBJ2-2 and V is TRBV19, with unresolved D. This CDR3 comprises 14 residues. The germline CDR1 and CDR2 sequences are LNHDA and SQIVND (reference sequence). V lost 4 bases and J lost 8, with 14 bases in between. DNA of the CDR3: TGTGCCAGTAGTAAGGGCGCGGTGATGGGGGAGCTGTTTTTT. Protein product: CASSKGAVMGELFF.

The rearrangement joins TRBV5-1 to TRBJ2-3, with 11 positions matching TRBD2. Per germline, CDR1 SGHRS and CDR2 YFSETQ. V lost 0 bases, J lost 2 bases, and 11 bases stayed unmatched. CDR3 length: 19 amino acids. DNA of the CDR3: TGCGCCAGCAGCTTGGTTCCTAGCGGGAGGCCCCTGGACACAGATACGCAGTATTTT. This gives the protein CASSLVPSGRPLDTDTQYF.

This clone has ten or more counts. The chain carries TRBV6-1 and TRBJ2-6; 9 positions agree with TRBD1. Looked up from germline, CDR1 is MNHNS and CDR2 is SASEGT. CDR3 size: 20 residues. Unmatched junction bases numbered 15, after V lost 4 bases and J lost 2 bases. The CDR3 loop is CASSAPETGGTVAGANVLTF. In DNA form, the CDR3 reads TGTGCCAGCAGTGCGCCCGAGACAGGGGGAACGGTGGCTGGGGCCAACGTCCTGACTTTC.

The chain has TRBV27 and TRBJ1-6; no definite D call. Trimming pared 5 bases from V and 7 bases from J, leaving 6 bases between. Per germline, CDR1 MNHEY and CDR2 SMNVEV (reference sequence). CDR3 length: 12 amino acids. This CDR3 reads CASSILNSPLHF. The CDR3 DNA sequence: TGTGCCAGCAGTATCTTAAATTCACCCCTCCACTTT.

The CDR3 is CASSYSVRRSSYEQYF. The CDR3 DNA reads TGTGCCAGCAGTTATTCGGTGCGAAGGAGCTCCTACGAGCAGTACTTC. The gene calls are TRBV6-2 or TRBV6-3 and TRBJ2-7; D gene uncertain. The CDR3 covers 16 residues. V shed 3 bases and J shed 0 bases, with 15 bases lying between them. Germline-derived CDR1 and CDR2 are MNHEY and SVGEGT.

This clone was detected once. The chain couples TRBV15 to TRBJ2-7; a possible D gene is TRBD1 (6 bases). Germline assignment: CDR1 LNHNV and CDR2 YYDKDF (reference sequence). Trimming cost V 5 bases and J 5 bases, with 16 bases left between them. The CDR3 has 14 amino acids. As DNA, the CDR3 is TGTGCCACCAGCCCGACGGACAGAACCCACGAGCAGTACTTC. It translates to CATSPTDRTHEQYF.

The rearrangement uses TRBV12-5 and TRBJ2-2; maybe TRBD1 (6 bases). The V gene's germline CDR1 is LGHNT and CDR2 FRNRAP. This CDR3 is 12 amino acids long. The V end was cut by 6 bases, the J end by 6 bases, with 8 bases between. The CDR3: CASGQGSGELFF. The CDR3 coding sequence is TGTGCTAGTGGGCAGGGGTCCGGGGAGCTGTTTTTT.

This chain connects TRBV28 to TRBJ2-2, with 7 positions matching TRBD1. From germline, CDR1 is MDHEN and CDR2 SYDVKM. V lost 2 bases to trimming and J lost 6 bases; unmatched junction nucleotides: 12. This CDR3 is 17 amino acids long. This CDR3 is CASSLAVTGKRAGELFF. CDR3 in DNA: TGTGCCAGCAGTTTAGCCGTGACAGGGAAACGGGCCGGGGAGCTGTTTTTT.

Only a few counts were recorded for this clone. Other DNA sequences in this specimen translate into the identical CDR3. The chain uses TRBV19 and TRBJ1-1; tentative D call: TRBD1 (6 bases). The V gene's germline CDR1 is LNHDA and CDR2 SQIVND (reference sequence). Between the trimmed V and J ends, which lost 8 bases and 0 bases, there was a span of 10 bases. CDR3 length equals 13 residues. CDR3 protein: CASSGTLNTEAFF. The CDR3 region has the DNA TGTGCCAGTTCCGGGACACTGAACACTGAAGCTTTCTTT.

The chain has TRBV12-3 or TRBV12-4 and TRBJ2-7, with no clear D. CDR3 length equals 11 residues. Between the trimmed V and J ends, which lost 3 bases and 8 bases, there was a span of 8 bases. CDR3 sequence: CASSLSLKQYF. The DNA for the CDR3 is TGTGCCAGCAGTTTGAGCCTTAAGCAGTACTTC.

The chain joins TRBV5-1 to TRBJ2-1, with 10 bases aligning to TRBD1. CDR3 length equals 15 residues. With 5 bases clipped from V and 2 bases from J, the junction kept 4 bases outside the gene matches. Germline CDR1 is SGHRS and CDR2 is YFSETQ. CDR3 protein: CASRAGQGTYNEQFF. The CDR3 DNA reads TGCGCCAGCAGGGCGGGACAGGGGACCTACAATGAGCAGTTCTTC.

To note about this clone: The junction and the germline gene differ at one end; a read error may be behind it. DNA for the CDR3: TGTGCCGGCAGTTCCGGGTCGCGAAGGAGAGGGGGCGAGCAGTACTTC. Translated, it gives CAGSSGSRRRGGEQYF. The gene calls are TRBV6-5 and TRBJ2-7, with a possible D match to TRBD1 (6 bases). Germline lookup yields CDR1 MNHEY and CDR2 SVGAGI. This CDR3 has 16 residues.

The chain joins TRBV7-2 to TRBJ1-6, with D possibly matching TRBD1 (5 bases). Looked up from germline, CDR1 is SGHTA and CDR2 is FQGNSA. The CDR3 contains 14 residues. Trimming removed 5 bases from V and 9 bases from J, with 14 bases in between. The CDR3 loop reads CASSPRYGGSPLHF. The CDR3 DNA is TGTGCCAGCAGCCCCAGATATGGGGGTTCACCCCTCCACTTT.

The genes are TRBV29-1 and TRBJ1-4; a weak D match, TRBD1 (5 bases). The CDR3 consists of 12 residues. Germline V gene sequence: CDR1 SQVTM, CDR2 ANQGSEA. V shed 4 bases and J shed 7 bases, with 10 bases lying between them. DNA of the CDR3: TGCAGCGTTGGAAGCCAGGGTGAAAAACTGTTTTTT. Translated, it gives CSVGSQGEKLFF. The full variable domain, rest sourced from reference TRBV29-1 and TRBJ1-4, is SAVISQKPSRDICQRGTSLTIQCQVDSQVTMMFWYRQQPGQSLTLIATANQGSEATYESGFVIDKFPISRPNLTFSTLTVSNMSPEDSSIYLCSVGSQGEKLFFGSGTQLSVL.

The chain links TRBV20-1 to TRBJ1-2; no reliable D call. There are 11 residues in the CDR3. Trimming removed 5 bases from V and 4 bases from J, with 8 bases in between. Germline loops: CDR1 DFQATT, CDR2 SNEGSKA (reference sequence). The CDR3 bases are TGCAGTGCTCGCAACGTCTATGGCTACACCTTC. It encodes CSARNVYGYTF.

V and J are TRBV5-4 and TRBJ1-2, with D uncertain. CDR3 length equals 13 residues. CDR1 and CDR2 (germline): SGHNT, YYREEE (reference sequence). With 0 bases removed from V and 7 bases from J, the gap between germline ends came to 10 bases. The CDR3 protein is CASSLAGGTGYTF. DNA of the CDR3: TGTGCCAGCAGCTTGGCAGGTGGTACTGGCTACACCTTC.

This clone showed up just a few times. The identical CDR3 is also encoded by other nucleotide sequences in the sample. The chain has TRBV6-5 and TRBJ1-5, with a weak D call TRBD1 (6 bases). Germline-derived CDR1 and CDR2 are MNHEY and SVGAGI. V was clipped by 7 bases and J by 3 bases, with 13 bases between them. The CDR3 has 14 amino acids. CDR3 amino acids: CASTLTGSNQPQHF. DNA of the CDR3: TGTGCCAGCACCCTGACAGGATCCAATCAGCCCCAGCATTTT.

This chain connects TRBV2 to TRBJ2-1; 9 nucleotides align to TRBD2. The CDR3 consists of 15 residues. The germline gives CDR1 SNHLY, CDR2 FYNNEI. V lost 4 bases and J lost 5; bases outside the gene matches: 6. The CDR3 DNA is TGTGCCAGCAGTGTTCTGCTAGCGGGAAACAATGAGCAGTTCTTC. Translated: CASSVLLAGNNEQFF.

The chain recombines TRBV28 with TRBJ1-5, with D possibly matching TRBD1 (5 bases). The germline gives CDR1 MDHEN, CDR2 SYDVKM. The CDR3 consists of 19 residues. V lost 3 bases to trimming and J lost 6 bases, with 27 bases between them. This CDR3 reads CASSLKVGTLLRIAQPQHF. Here the CDR3 DNA reads TGTGCCAGCAGTTTGAAGGTCGGGACCTTACTTAGGATTGCTCAGCCCCAGCATTTT.

The rearrangement uses TRBV9 and TRBJ2-1, with TRBD2 as a possible D gene (5 bases). The CDR3 covers 15 residues. Trimming cost V 3 bases and J 6 bases, with 16 bases left between them. Germline V CDR1 and CDR2: SGDLS, YYNGEE. CDR3 loop: CASSGDGVSSNEQFF. The DNA of the CDR3 is TGTGCCAGCAGCGGAGACGGGGTGTCAAGCAATGAGCAGTTCTTC.